This TCR beta chain was sequenced for a study of cytomegalovirus exposure and HLA in healthy donors. The donors comprised healthy bone marrow donors. The CDR3 length is 16 residues. V was pared by 4 bases and J by 4 bases, with 20 bases between. CDR1 and CDR2 (germline): SGHAT, FQNNGV. Worth noting for this clone: Antigen unknown.

Amplification used 60 Vbeta primers and 13 Jbeta primers. Only in-frame clones appear in the TCRdb table, and some are missing; sequencing was by immunoSEQ multiplex PCR. This table holds some 100,000 clones, 81% found once. General study points: Sequencing likely generated an artifact that appeared as a cluster of highly shared sequence variants.

This clonotype was obtained from a girl aged 2-10 years in good health and CMV-seropositive. Sequencing was done on a sample of PBMCs. The gene calls are TRBV11-2 and TRBJ2-7, with D unresolved. CDR3 sequence (DNA): TGTGCCAGCAGCTCCCTCAAGAGTCCGAACCGTTACGAGCAGTACTTC. The encoded protein is CASSSLKSPNRYEQYF.